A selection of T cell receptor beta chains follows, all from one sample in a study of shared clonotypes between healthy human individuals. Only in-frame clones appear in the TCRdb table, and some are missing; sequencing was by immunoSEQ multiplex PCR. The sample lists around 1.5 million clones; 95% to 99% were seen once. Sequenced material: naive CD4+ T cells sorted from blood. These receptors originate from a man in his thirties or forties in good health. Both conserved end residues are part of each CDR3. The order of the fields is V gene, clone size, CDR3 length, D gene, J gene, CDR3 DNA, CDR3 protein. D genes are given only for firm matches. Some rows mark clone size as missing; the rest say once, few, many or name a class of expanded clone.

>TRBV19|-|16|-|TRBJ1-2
TGTGCCAGTAGTATCGGAACGAGACTGGTTGTCTATGGCTACACCTTC
CASSIGTRLVVYGYTF
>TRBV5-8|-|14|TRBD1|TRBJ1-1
TGTGCCAGCAACCGGGACAGGAAGAACACTGAAGCTTTCTTT
CASNRDRKNTEAFF
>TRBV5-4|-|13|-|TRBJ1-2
TGTGCCAGCAGCTTGGACACAAACTATGGCTACACCTTC
CASSLDTNYGYTF
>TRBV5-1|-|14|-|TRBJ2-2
TGCGCCAGCAGCTTGGACGGACAAACCGGGGAGCTGTTTTTT
CASSLDGQTGELFF
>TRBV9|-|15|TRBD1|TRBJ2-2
TGTGCCAGCAGCGCGACAGGGGACAACACCGGGGAGCTGTTTTTT
CASSATGDNTGELFF
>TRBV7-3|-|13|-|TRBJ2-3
TGTGCCAGCAGCTTAACGGTTACGAGTACGCAGTATTTT
CASSLTVTSTQYF
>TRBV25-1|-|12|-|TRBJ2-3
TGTGCCAGTGGACGGATCACAGATACGCAGTATTTT
CASGRITDTQYF
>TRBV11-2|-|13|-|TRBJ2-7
TGTGCCAGCAGCAGCCTGGGGGGCAGTGAGCAGTACTTC
CASSSLGGSEQYF
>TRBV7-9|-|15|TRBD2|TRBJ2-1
TGTGCCAGCAGCCCCCAGGGAGGGTACTACAATGAGCAGTTCTTC
CASSPQGGYYNEQFF
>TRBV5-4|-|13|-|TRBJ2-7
TGTGCCAGCAGCTCGGGCAGAACCTACGAGCAGTACTTC
CASSSGRTYEQYF
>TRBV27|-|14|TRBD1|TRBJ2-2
TGTGCCAGCAGTTCCCCGGACAGGGTCGGGGAGCTGTTTTTT
CASSSPDRVGELFF
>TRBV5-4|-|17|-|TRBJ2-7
TGTGCCAGCAGCTTGGAGGCGGGACGGAATTGGGCCTACGAGCAGTACTTC
CASSLEAGRNWAYEQYF
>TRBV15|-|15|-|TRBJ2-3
TGTGCCACCAGCAGAGAGAGCGAAAGCACAGATACGCAGTATTTT
CATSRESESTDTQYF
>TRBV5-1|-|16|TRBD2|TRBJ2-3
TGCGCCAGCAGCCTGAAGGCTAGCGGGAGTACAGATACGCAGTATTTT
CASSLKASGSTDTQYF
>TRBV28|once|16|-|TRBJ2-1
TGTGCCAGCAGCGTACCGGTATTCGCACCGGGGAATGAGCAGTTCTTC
CASSVPVFAPGNEQFF
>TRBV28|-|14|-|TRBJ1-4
TGTGCCAGCAGCCACGGAACAACTAATGAAAAACTGTTTTTT
CASSHGTTNEKLFF
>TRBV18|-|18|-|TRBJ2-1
TGTGCCAGCTCACTTATAGCCGAAACAGGCTACTCCTACAATGAGCAGTTCTTC
CASSLIAETGYSYNEQFF
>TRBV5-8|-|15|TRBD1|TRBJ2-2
TGTGCCAGCAGTCACAGGGGGCGCATGACCGGGGAGCTGTTTTTT
CASSHRGRMTGELFF
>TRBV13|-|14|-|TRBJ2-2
TGTGCCAGCAGCTTAGACAGTTACACCGGGGAGCTGTTTTTT
CASSLDSYTGELFF
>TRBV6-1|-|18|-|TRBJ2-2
TGTGCCAGCAGTGCCAGGGTTACCGGGACACTAAACACCGGGGAGCTGTTTTTT
CASSARVTGTLNTGELFF
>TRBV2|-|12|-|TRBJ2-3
TGTGCCAGCAGCATAGGCACAGATACGCAGTATTTT
CASSIGTDTQYF
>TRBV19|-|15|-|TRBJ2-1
TGTGCCAGTAGGATGGACTACACCATGTTTGAAAGGCAGTTCTTC
CASRMDYTMFERQFF
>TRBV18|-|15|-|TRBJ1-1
TGTGCCAGCTCACTAGCGGACAGATTGAACACTGAAGCTTTCTTT
CASSLADRLNTEAFF
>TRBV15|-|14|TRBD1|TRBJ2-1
TGTGCCACCGCCTCAAACAGGGGGCTAAATGAGCAGTTCTTC
CATASNRGLNEQFF
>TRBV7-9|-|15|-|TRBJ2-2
TGTGCCAGCAGCTTAAATAAGGGAAACACCGGGGAGCTGTTTTTT
CASSLNKGNTGELFF
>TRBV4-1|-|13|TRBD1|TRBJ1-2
TGCGCCAGCAGCTCCCGGGACAGGGTTGGCTACACCTTC
CASSSRDRVGYTF
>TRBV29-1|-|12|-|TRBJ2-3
TGCAGCGTGGCCAGCGGCACAGATACGCAGTATTTT
CSVASGTDTQYF
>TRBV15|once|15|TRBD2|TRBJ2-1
TGTGCCACCAGCAGAGAACCAGCGGGAGGCGGCGAGCAGTTCTTC
CATSREPAGGGEQFF
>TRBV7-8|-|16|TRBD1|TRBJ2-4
TGTGCCAGCAGCTTAAGTCCCTTGGACAGGAAAAACATTCAGTACTTC
CASSLSPLDRKNIQYF
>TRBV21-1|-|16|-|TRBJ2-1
TGTGCCAGCAGCAAAGATTGTCCTAGCGGGAAGAATGAGCAGTTCTTC
CASSKDCPSGKNEQFF
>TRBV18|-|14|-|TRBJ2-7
TGTGCCAGCTCACCACAGGGTAGCGGCTACGAGCAGTACTTC
CASSPQGSGYEQYF
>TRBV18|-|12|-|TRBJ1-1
TGTGCCAGTTATGCCGCGAACACTGAAGCTTTCTTT
CASYAANTEAFF
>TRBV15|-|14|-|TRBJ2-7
TGTGCCACCAGCAGAGATATGCAGGGCTACGAGCAGTACTTC
CATSRDMQGYEQYF
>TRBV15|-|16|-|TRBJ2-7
TGTGCCACCAGCAGAGATGGGGGAATAAGTGGCTACGAGCAGTACTTC
CATSRDGGISGYEQYF
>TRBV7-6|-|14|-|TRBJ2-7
TGTGCCAGCAGCTTAGGTCACAGAACCTACGAGCAGTACTTC
CASSLGHRTYEQYF